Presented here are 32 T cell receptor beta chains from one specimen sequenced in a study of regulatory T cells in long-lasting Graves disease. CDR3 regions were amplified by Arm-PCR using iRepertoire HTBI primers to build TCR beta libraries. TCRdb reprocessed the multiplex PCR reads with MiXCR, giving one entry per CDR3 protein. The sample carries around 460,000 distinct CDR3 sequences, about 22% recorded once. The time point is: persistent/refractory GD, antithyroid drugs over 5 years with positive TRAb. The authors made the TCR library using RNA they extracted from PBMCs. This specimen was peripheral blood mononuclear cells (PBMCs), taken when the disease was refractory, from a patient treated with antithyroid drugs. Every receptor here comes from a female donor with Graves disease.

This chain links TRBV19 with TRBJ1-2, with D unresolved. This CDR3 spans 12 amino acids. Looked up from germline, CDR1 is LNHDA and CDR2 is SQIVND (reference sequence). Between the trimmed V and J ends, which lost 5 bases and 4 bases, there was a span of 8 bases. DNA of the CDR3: TGTGCCAGTAGTGCAGCGGGCTATGGCTACACCTTC. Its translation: CASSAAGYGYTF.

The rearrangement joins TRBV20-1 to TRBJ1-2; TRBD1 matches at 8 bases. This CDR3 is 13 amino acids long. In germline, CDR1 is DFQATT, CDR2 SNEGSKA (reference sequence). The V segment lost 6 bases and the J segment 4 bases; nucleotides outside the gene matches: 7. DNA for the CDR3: TGCAGTGCCACAGGGGGATCCTCCTATGGCTACACCTTC. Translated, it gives CSATGGSSYGYTF.

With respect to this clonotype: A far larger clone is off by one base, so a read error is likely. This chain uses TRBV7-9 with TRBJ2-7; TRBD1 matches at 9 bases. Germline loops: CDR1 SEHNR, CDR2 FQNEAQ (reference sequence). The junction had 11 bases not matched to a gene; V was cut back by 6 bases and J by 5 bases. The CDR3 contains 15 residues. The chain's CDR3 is CASSSPGQGHNEQYF. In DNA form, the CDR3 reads TGTGCCAGCAGTTCTCCGGGACAGGGACACAACGAGCAGTACTTC.

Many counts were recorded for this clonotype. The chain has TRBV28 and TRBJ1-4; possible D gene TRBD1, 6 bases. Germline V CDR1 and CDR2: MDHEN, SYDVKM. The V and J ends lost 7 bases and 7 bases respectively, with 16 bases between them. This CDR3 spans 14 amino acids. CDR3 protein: CASNGTPGSEKLFF. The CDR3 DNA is TGTGCCAGCAACGGGACACCCGGCAGTGAAAAACTGTTTTTT.

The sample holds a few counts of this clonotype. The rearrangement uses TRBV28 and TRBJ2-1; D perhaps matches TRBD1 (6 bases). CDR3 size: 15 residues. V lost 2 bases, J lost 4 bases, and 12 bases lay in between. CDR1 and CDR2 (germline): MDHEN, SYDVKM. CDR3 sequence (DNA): TGTGCCAGCAGTTTAAGGGGGAAAAGGTACAATGAGCAGTTCTTC. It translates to CASSLRGKRYNEQFF. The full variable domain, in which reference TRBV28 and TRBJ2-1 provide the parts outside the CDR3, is DVKVTQSSRYLVKRTGEKVFLECVQDMDHENMFWYRQDPGLGLRLIYFSYDVKMKEKGDIPEGYSVSREKKERFSLILESASTNQTSMYLCASSLRGKRYNEQFFGPGTRLTVL.

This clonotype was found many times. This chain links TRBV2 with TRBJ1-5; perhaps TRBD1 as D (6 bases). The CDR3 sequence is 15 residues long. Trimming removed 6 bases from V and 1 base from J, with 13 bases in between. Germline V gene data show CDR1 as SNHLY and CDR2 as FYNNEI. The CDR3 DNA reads TGTGCCAGCAGGCAAGCCGGGACAAGCAATCAGCCCCAGCATTTT. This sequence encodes CASRQAGTSNQPQHF.

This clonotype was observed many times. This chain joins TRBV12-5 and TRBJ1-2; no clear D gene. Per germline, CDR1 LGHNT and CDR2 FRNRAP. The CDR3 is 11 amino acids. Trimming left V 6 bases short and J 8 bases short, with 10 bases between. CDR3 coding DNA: TGTGCTAGTGGCGGGAGAAACGGCTACACCTTC. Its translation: CASGGRNGYTF.

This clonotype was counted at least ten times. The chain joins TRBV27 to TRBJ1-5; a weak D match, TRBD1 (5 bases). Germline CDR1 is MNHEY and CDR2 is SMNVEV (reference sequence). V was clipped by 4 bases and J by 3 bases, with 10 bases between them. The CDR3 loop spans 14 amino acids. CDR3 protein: CASSWQGPNQPQHF. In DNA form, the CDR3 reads TGTGCCAGCAGTTGGCAGGGCCCCAATCAGCCCCAGCATTTT.

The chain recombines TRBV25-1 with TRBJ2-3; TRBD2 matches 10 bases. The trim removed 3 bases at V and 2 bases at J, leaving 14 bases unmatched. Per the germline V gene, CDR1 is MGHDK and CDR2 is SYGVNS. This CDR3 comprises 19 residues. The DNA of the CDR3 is TGTGCCAGCAGTGACTCCCCGGCTAGCGGGAGTCGTTACACAGATACGCAGTATTTT. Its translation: CASSDSPASGSRYTDTQYF.

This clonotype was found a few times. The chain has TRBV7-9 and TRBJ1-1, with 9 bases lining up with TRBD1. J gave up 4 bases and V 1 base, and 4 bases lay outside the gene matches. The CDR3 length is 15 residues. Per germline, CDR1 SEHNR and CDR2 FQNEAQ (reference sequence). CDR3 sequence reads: CASSLGGQGLTEAFF. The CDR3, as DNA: TGTGCCAGCAGCTTAGGAGGACAGGGGCTCACTGAAGCTTTCTTT. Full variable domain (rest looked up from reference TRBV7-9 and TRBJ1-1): DTGVSQNPRHKITKRGQNVTFRCDPISEHNRLYWYRQTLGQGPEFLTYFQNEAQLEKSRLLSDRFSAERPKGSFSTLEIQRTEQGDSAMYLCASSLGGQGLTEAFFGQGTRLTVV.

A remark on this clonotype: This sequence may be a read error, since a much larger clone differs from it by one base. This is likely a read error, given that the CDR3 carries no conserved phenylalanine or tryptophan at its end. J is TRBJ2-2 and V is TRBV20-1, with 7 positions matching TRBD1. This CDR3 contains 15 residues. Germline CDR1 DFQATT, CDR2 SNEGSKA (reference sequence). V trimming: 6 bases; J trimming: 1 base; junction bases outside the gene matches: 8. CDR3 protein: CSAEGGSLNTGELFL. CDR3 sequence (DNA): TGCAGTGCGGAAGGGGGCAGCCTGAACACCGGGGAGCTGTTTCTT.

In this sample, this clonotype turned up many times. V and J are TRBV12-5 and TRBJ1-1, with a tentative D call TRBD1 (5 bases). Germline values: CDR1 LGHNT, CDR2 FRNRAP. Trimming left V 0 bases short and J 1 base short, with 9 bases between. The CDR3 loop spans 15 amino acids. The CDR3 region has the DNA TGTGCTAGTGGTTTGGTACTGGGGCGGAACACTGAAGCTTTCTTT. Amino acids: CASGLVLGRNTEAFF.

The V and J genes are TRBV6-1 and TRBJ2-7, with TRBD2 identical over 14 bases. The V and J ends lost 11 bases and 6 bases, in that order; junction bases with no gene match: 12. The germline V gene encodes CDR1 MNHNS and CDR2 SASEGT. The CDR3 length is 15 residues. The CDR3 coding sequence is TGTGCCTGCTCCCCGACTAGCGGGGGGGCCTCCGAGCAGTACTTC. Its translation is CACSPTSGGASEQYF.

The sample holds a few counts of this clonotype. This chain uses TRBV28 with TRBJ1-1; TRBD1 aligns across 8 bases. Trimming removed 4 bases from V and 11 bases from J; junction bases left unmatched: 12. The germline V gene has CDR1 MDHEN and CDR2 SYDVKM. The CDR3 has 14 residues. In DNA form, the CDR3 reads TGTGCCAGCAGTTCCCCTGGACAGGGCTGGTCCGCTTTCTTT. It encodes CASSSPGQGWSAFF.

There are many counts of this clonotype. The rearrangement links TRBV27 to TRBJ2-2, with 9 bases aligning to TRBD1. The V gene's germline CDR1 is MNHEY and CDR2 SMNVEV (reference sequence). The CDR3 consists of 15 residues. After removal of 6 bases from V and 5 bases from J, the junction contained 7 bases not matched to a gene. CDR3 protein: CASSPTGQGTGELFF. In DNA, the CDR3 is TGTGCCAGCAGCCCAACCGGACAGGGGACCGGGGAGCTGTTTTTT.

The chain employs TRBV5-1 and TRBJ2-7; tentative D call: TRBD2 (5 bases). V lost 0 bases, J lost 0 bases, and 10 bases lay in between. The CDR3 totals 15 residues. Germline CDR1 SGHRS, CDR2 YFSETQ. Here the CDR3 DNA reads TGCGCCAGCAGCTTGGACCCTGGGAGCTCCTACGAGCAGTACTTC. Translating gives CASSLDPGSSYEQYF.

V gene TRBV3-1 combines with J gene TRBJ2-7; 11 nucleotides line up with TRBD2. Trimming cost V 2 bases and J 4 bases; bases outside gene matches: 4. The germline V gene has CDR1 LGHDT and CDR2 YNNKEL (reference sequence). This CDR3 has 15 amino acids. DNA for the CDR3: TGTGCCAGCAGCCAACGACTAGCGGGGTGGTACGAGCAGTACTTC. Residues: CASSQRLAGWYEQYF.

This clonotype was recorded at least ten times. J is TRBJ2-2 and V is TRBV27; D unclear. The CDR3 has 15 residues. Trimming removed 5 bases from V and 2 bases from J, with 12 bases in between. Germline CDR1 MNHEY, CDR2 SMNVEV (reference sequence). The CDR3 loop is CASSTQDSNTGELFF. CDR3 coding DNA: TGTGCCAGCAGTACCCAAGACTCAAACACCGGGGAGCTGTTTTTT.

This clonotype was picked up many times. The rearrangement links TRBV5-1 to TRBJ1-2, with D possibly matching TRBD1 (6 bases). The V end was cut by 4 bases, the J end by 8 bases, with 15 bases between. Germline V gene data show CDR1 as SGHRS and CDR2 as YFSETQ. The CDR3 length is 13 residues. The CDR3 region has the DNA TGCGCCAGCAGCGGTACAGGGCAGGGCGGCTACACCTTC. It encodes CASSGTGQGGYTF. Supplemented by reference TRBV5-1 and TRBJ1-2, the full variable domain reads KAGVTQTPRYLIKTRGQQVTLSCSPISGHRSVSWYQQTPGQGLQFLFEYFSETQRNKGNFPGRFSGRQFSNSRSEMNVSTLELGDSALYLCASSGTGQGGYTFGSGTRLTVV.

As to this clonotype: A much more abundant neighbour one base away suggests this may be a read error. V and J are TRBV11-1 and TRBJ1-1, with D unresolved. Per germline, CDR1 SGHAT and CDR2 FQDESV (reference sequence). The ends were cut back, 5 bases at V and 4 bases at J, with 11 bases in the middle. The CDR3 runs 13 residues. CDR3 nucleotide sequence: TGTGCCAGCAGCCCTAATACTTTCACTGAAGCTTTCTTT. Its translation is CASSPNTFTEAFF.

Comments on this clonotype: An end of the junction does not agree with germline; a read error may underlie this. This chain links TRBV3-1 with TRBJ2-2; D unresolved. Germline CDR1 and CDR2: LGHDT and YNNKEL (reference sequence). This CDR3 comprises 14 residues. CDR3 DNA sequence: TGTGCCAGCGGCCAAGGATACTTCGACGGGGAGCTGTTTTTT. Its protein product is CASGQGYFDGELFF.

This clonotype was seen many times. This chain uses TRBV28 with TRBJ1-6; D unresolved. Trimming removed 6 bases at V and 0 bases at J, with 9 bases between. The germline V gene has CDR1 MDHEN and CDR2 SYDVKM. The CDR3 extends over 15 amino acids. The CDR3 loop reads CASRTPSSYNSPLHF. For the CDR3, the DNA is TGTGCCAGCAGAACTCCGAGCTCCTATAATTCACCCCTCCACTTT.

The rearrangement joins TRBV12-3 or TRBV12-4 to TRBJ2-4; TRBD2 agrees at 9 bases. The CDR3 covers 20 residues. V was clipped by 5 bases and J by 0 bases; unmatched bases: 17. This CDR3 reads CASSGGGPFSGGKAKNIQYF. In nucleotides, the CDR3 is TGTGCCAGCAGTGGGGGGGGGCCCTTTAGCGGGGGAAAAGCCAAAAACATTCAGTACTTC.

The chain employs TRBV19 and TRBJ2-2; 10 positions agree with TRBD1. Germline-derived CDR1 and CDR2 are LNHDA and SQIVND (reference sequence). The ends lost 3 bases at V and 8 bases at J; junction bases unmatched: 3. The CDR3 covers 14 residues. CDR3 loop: CASSIGTGAGELFF. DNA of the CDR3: TGTGCCAGTAGTATCGGGACAGGGGCTGGGGAGCTGTTTTTT.

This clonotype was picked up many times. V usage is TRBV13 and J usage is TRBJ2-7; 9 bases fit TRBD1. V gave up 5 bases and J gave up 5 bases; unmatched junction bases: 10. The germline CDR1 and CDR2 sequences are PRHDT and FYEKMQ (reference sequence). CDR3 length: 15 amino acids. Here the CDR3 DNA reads TGTGCCAGCAGCCTCTCCGGGACAGGGAACCACGAGCAGTACTTC. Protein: CASSLSGTGNHEQYF.

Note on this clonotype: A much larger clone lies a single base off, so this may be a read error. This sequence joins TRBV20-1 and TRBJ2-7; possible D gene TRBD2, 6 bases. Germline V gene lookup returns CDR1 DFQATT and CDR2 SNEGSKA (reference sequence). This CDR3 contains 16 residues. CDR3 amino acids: CSDRGGGGEVTYEQYF. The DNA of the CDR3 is TGCAGTGATAGAGGAGGAGGAGGGGAGGTAACCTACGAGCAGTACTTC.

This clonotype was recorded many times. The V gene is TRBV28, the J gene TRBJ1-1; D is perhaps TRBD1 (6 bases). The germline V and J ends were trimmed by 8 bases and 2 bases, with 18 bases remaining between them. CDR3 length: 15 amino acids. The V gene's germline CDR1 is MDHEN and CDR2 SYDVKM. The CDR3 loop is CASGGQIRVNTEAFF. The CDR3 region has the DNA TGTGCCAGCGGCGGACAGATCCGAGTAAACACTGAAGCTTTCTTT.

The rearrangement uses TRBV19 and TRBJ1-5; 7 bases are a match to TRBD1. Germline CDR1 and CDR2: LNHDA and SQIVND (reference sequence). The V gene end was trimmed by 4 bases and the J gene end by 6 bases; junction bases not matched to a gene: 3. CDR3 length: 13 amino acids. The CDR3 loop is CASSRDRGQPQHF. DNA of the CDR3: TGTGCCAGTAGTAGGGACAGAGGTCAGCCCCAGCATTTT.

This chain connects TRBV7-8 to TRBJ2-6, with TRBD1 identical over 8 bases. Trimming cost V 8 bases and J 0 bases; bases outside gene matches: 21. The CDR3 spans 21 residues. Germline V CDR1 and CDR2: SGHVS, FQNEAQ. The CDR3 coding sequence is TGTGCCAGCTCACGGACAGGGACGGCCTTAGAGTTTTACTCTGGGGCCAACGTCCTGACTTTC. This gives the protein CASSRTGTALEFYSGANVLTF.

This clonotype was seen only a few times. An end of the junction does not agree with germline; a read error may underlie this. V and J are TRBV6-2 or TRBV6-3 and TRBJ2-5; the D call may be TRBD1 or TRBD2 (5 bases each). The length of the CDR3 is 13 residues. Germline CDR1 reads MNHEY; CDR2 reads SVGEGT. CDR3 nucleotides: TGTGCCAGCAGTTACTCTACGGGGCGGGCCCGTAACTTC. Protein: CASSYSTGRARNF.

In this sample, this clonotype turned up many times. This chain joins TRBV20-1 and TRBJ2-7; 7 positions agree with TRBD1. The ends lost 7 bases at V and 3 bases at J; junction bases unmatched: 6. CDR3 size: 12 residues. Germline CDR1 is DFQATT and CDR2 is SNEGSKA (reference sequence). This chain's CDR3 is CSVPRDSYEQYF. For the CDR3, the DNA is TGCAGTGTCCCCCGGGACAGCTACGAGCAGTACTTC.

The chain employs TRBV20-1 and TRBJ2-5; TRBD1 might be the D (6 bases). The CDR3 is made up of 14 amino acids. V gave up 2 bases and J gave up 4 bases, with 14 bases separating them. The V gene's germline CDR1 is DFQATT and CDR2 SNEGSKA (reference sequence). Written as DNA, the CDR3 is TGCAGTGCTAGACGGACGGAAGGGGGAGAGACCCAGTACTTC. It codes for CSARRTEGGETQYF.